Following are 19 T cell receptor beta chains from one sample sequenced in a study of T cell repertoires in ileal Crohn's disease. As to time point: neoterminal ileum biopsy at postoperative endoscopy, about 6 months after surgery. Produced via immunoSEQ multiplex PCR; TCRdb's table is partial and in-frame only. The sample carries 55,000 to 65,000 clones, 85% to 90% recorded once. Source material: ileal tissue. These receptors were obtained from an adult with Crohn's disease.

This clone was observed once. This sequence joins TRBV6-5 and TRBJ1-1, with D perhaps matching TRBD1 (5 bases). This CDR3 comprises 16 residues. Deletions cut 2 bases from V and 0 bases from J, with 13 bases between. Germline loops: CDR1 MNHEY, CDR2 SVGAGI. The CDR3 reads CASSYTKTVMNTEAFF. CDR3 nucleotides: TGTGCCAGCAGTTACACCAAGACAGTAATGAACACTGAAGCTTTCTTT.

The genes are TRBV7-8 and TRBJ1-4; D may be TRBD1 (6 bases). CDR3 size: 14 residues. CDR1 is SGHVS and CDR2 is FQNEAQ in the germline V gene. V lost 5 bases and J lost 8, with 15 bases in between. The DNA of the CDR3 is TGTGCCAGCAGCCAGACAGGCGGTATCGAAAAACTGTTTTTT. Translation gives CASSQTGGIEKLFF.

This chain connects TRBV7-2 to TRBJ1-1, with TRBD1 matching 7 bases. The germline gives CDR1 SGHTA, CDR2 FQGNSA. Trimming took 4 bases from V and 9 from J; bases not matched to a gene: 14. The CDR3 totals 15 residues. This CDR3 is CASSSNDRVAIKAFF. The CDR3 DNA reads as TGTGCCAGCAGCTCGAACGACAGGGTGGCGATTAAAGCTTTCTTT.

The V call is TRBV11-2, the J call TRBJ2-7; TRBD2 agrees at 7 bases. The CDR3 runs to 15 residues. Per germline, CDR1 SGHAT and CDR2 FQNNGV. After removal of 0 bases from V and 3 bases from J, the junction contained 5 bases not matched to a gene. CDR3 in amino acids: CASSLDSGGNYEQYV. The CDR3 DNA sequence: TGTGCCAGCAGCTTAGATTCCGGGGGGAACTACGAGCAGTACGTC.

CDR3 residues: CASSPGGGLLNTEAFF. For the CDR3, the DNA is TGTGCCAGTAGCCCAGGGGGAGGTCTTTTGAACACTGAAGCTTTCTTT. The chain is built from TRBV19 and TRBJ1-1, with 7 bases aligning to TRBD1. With V trimmed by 6 bases and J by 0 bases, 10 bases remained unmatched. CDR3 size: 16 residues. CDR1 is LNHDA, CDR2 SQIVND, per germline (reference sequence).

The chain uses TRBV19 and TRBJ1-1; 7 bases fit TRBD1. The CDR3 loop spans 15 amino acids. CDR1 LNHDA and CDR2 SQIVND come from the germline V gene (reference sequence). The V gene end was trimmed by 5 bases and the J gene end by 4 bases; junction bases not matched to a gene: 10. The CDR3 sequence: CASSSTGHGVTEAFF. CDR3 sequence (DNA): TGTGCCAGTAGTTCGACAGGGCATGGGGTCACTGAAGCTTTCTTT.

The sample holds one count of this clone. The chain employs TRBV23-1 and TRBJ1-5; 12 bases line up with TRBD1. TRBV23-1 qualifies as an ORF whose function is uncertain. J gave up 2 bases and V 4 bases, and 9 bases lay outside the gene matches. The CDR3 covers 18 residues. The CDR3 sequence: CASSLSRDRGLGNQPQHF. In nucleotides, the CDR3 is TGCGCCAGCAGTCTATCCCGGGACAGGGGGCTCGGCAATCAGCCCCAGCATTTT.

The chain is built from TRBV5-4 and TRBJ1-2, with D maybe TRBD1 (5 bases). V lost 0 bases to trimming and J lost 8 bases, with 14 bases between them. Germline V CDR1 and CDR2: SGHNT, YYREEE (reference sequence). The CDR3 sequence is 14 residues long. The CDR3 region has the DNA TGTGCCAGCAGCTTGGAGAATGAGGGGAGGGGCTACACCTTC. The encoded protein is CASSLENEGRGYTF. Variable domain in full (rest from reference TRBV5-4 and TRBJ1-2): ETGVTQSPTHLIKTRGQQVTLRCSSQSGHNTVSWYQQALGQGPQFIFQYYREEENGRGNFPPRFSGLQFPNYSSELNVNALELDDSALYLCASSLENEGRGYTFGSGTRLTVV.

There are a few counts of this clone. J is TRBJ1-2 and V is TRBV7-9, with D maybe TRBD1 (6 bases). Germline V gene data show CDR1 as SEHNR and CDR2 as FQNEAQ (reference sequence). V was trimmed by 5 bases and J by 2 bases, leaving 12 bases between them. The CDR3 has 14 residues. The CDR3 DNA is TGTGCCAGCAGCCTTACAGGGTCCAACTATGGCTACACCTTC. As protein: CASSLTGSNYGYTF. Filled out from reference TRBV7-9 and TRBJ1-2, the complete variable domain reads DTGVSQNPRHKITKRGQNVTFRCDPISEHNRLYWYRQTLGQGPEFLTYFQNEAQLEKSRLLSDRFSAERPKGSFSTLEIQRTEQGDSAMYLCASSLTGSNYGYTFGSGTRLTVV.

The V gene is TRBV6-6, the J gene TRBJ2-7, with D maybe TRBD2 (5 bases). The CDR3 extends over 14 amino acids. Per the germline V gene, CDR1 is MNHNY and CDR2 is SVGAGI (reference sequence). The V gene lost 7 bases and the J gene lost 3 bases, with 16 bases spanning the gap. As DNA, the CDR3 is TGTGCCAGCACTCTAACGTCTGGGAGCTACGAGCAGTACTTC. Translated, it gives CASTLTSGSYEQYF.

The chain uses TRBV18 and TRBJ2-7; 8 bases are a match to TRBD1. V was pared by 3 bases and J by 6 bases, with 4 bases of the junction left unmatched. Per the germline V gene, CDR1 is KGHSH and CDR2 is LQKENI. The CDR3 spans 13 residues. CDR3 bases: TGTGCCAGCTCACCGAAGACAGGGGCCGAGCAGTACTTC. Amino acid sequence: CASSPKTGAEQYF.

CDR3 protein: CASSSSGTLIYEQYF. CDR3 coding DNA: TGTGCCAGTAGTAGTAGCGGGACTCTCATCTACGAGCAGTACTTC. V gene TRBV19 combines with J gene TRBJ2-7, with 8 bases matching TRBD2. V shed 4 bases, J shed 3 bases, and the junction held 8 bases outside the gene matches. This CDR3 contains 15 residues. Germline values: CDR1 LNHDA, CDR2 SQIVND (reference sequence).

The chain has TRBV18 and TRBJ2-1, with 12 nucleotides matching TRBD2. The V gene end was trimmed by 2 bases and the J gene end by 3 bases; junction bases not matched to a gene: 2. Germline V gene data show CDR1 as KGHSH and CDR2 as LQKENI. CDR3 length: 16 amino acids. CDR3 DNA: TGTGCCAGCTCACCAGGGACTAGCGGGCTCTACAATGAGCAGTTCTTC. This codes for CASSPGTSGLYNEQFF.

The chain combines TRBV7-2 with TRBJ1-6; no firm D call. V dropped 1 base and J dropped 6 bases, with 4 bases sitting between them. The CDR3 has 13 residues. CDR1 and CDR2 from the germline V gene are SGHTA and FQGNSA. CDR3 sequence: CASSLDLNSPLHF. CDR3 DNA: TGTGCCAGCAGCTTAGATCTTAATTCACCCCTCCACTTT.

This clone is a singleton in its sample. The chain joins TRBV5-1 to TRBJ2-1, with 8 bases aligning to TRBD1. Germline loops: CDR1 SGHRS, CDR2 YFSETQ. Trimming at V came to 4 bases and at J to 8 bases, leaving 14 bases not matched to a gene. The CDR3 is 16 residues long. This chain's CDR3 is CASSANRDRNYYEQFF. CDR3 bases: TGCGCCAGCAGCGCCAATAGGGACAGGAATTACTATGAGCAGTTCTTC.

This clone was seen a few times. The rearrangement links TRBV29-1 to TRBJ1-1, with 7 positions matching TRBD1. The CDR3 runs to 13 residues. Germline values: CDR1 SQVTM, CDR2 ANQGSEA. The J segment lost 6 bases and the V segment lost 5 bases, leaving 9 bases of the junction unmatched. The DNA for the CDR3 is TGCAGCGTTCGATTTGAGGGGGCCGCTGAAGCTTTCTTT. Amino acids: CSVRFEGAAEAFF.

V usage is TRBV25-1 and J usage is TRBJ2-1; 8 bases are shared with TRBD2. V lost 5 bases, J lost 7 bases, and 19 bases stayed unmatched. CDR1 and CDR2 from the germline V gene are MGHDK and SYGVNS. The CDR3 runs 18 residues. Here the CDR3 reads CASSLSSRVAGRKNEQFF. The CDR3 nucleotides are TGTGCCAGCAGTTTGTCCTCGAGGGTAGCGGGAAGGAAAAATGAGCAGTTCTTC.

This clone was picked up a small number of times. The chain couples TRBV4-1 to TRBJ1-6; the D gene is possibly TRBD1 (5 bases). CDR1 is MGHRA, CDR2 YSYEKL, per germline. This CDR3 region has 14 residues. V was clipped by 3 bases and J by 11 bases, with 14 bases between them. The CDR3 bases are TGCGCCAGCAGCCACGCTGGGGGGAGACCACCCCTCCACTTT. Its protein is CASSHAGGRPPLHF.

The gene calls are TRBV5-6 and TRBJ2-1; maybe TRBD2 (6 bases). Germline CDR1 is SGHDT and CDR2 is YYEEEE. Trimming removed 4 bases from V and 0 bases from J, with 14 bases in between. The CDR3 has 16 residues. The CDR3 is CASSQYGGYSYNEQFF. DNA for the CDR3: TGTGCCAGCAGCCAGTATGGGGGGTACTCCTACAATGAGCAGTTCTTC. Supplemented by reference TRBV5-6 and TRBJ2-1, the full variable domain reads DAGVTQSPTHLIKTRGQQVTLRCSPKSGHDTVSWYQQALGQGPQFIFQYYEEEERQRGNFPDRFSGHQFPNYSSELNVNALLLGDSALYLCASSQYGGYSYNEQFFGPGTRLTVL.